The 16 T cell receptor beta chains below all came from one sample that was sequenced in a study of blood T cell repertoires in COVID-19. Generated by immunoSEQ multiplex PCR, the TCRdb table keeps only in-frame clones and is missing some. The sample includes more than 200,000 clones, around four fifths seen only once; the top ten take around 2.5%. Sequencing input: peripheral blood. All receptors come from a woman aged 70-85 years with active or convalescent COVID-19.

The chain joins TRBV9 to TRBJ1-4; 8 positions match TRBD1. Per the germline V gene, CDR1 is SGDLS and CDR2 is YYNGEE. The J segment lost 4 bases and the V segment lost 2 bases, leaving 7 bases of the junction unmatched. The CDR3 has 16 amino acids. CDR3 nucleotides: TGTGCCAGCAGCGTCGGAGGAACAGGGGGTAATGAAAAACTGTTTTTT. Residues: CASSVGGTGGNEKLFF.

The chain has TRBV28 and TRBJ2-7; D gene unclear. Trimming took 2 bases from V and 0 from J, leaving 11 bases between them. The CDR3 sequence is 15 residues long. Germline V gene data show CDR1 as MDHEN and CDR2 as SYDVKM. The CDR3 nucleotides read TGTGCCAGCAGTTTAATTGGCCCACCCTCCTACGAGCAGTACTTC. It encodes CASSLIGPPSYEQYF. Variable domain in full (rest from reference TRBV28 and TRBJ2-7): DVKVTQSSRYLVKRTGEKVFLECVQDMDHENMFWYRQDPGLGLRLIYFSYDVKMKEKGDIPEGYSVSREKKERFSLILESASTNQTSMYLCASSLIGPPSYEQYFGPGTRLTVT.

The rearrangement links TRBV10-3 to TRBJ1-1; D remains ambiguous. Looked up from germline, CDR1 is ENHRY and CDR2 is SYGVKD. V was cut by 4 bases and J by 5 bases, with 17 bases left in between. This CDR3 has 15 amino acids. For the CDR3, the DNA is TGTGCCATCAGTGGCGCCCGGGTCGCTAGTACTGAAGCTTTCTTT. Encoded protein: CAISGARVASTEAFF.

The chain recombines TRBV24-1 with TRBJ1-2; 9 bases match TRBD1. The CDR3 totals 15 residues. CDR1 is KGHDR and CDR2 is SFDVKD in the germline V gene. With 2 bases clipped from V and 9 bases from J, the junction kept 9 bases outside the gene matches. CDR3 DNA: TGTGCCACCAGTGATTCGGACAGGGGCACGGGGAGCTACACCTTC. Translated, it gives CATSDSDRGTGSYTF.

The genes are TRBV7-6 and TRBJ2-5, with 13 bases aligning to TRBD2. This CDR3 has 18 residues. CDR1 SGHVS and CDR2 FNYEAQ come from the germline V gene. Losses at the gene ends were 1 base for V and 2 bases for J; bases not matched to a gene: 7. The CDR3: CASSLVTSGGASQETQYF. CDR3 coding DNA: TGTGCCAGCAGCTTAGTCACTAGCGGGGGGGCGTCTCAAGAGACCCAGTACTTC. Looking up the rest from reference TRBV7-6 and TRBJ2-5 gives the full variable domain: GAGVSQSPRYKVTKRGQDVALRCDPISGHVSLYWYRQALGQGPEFLTYFNYEAQQDKSGLPNDRFSAERPEGSISTLTIQRTEQRDSAMYRCASSLVTSGGASQETQYFGPGTRLLVL.

The chain employs TRBV29-1 and TRBJ1-1; possibly TRBD1 for D (6 bases). CDR1 and CDR2 (germline): SQVTM, ANQGSEA. Trimming pared 7 bases from V and 1 base from J, leaving 16 bases between. The CDR3 is made up of 14 amino acids. Here the CDR3 DNA reads TGCAGCGCTCCAAGCCGGGACAAGAACACTGAAGCTTTCTTT. Amino acids: CSAPSRDKNTEAFF.

The J gene is TRBJ2-3, the V gene TRBV4-2; TRBD2 matches 10 bases. Germline CDR1 reads LGHNA; CDR2 reads YNFKEQ. J gave up 6 bases and V 0 bases, and 9 bases lay outside the gene matches. The CDR3 consists of 17 residues. CDR3 nucleotide sequence: TGTGCCAGCAGCCAAGAGGAGGCTAGCGGGAGTTGGGATACGCAGTATTTT. It translates to CASSQEEASGSWDTQYF.

This clone has just a few counts. The V gene is TRBV7-8, the J gene TRBJ2-1; 10 bases map to TRBD1. CDR1 is SGHVS and CDR2 is FQNEAQ in the germline V gene. The CDR3 has 14 amino acids. The J segment lost 8 bases and the V segment lost 5 bases, leaving 6 bases of the junction unmatched. The CDR3: CASSPRQGAHEQFF. CDR3 bases: TGTGCCAGCAGCCCAAGACAGGGGGCCCATGAGCAGTTCTTC.

V and J are TRBV19 and TRBJ1-4; D may be TRBD1 (6 bases). With 7 bases removed from V and 7 bases from J, the gap between germline ends came to 22 bases. Germline values: CDR1 LNHDA, CDR2 SQIVND (reference sequence). This CDR3 spans 16 amino acids. The DNA for the CDR3 is TGTGCCAGTATAAGAGCTGCCCAGGGGTCCCGTGAAAAACTGTTTTTT. This gives the protein CASIRAAQGSREKLFF.

The DNA of the CDR3 is TGTGCCAGTACTAAGGGGACCGGACAGGGTGTTGACTATGGCTACACCTTC. It is translated as CASTKGTGQGVDYGYTF. The rearrangement links TRBV19 to TRBJ1-2, with 8 positions matching TRBD1. Germline-derived CDR1 and CDR2 are LNHDA and SQIVND (reference sequence). After removal of 7 bases from V and 3 bases from J, the junction contained 16 bases not matched to a gene. The CDR3 has 17 amino acids.

The chain is built from TRBV24-1 and TRBJ2-1; D perhaps matches TRBD2 (5 bases). Trimming took 4 bases from V and 0 from J, leaving 12 bases between them. Per the germline V gene, CDR1 is KGHDR and CDR2 is SFDVKD. The CDR3 is 16 residues long. This CDR3 is CATSEWSGSSYNEQFF. For the CDR3, the DNA is TGTGCCACCAGTGAGTGGAGCGGTAGCTCCTACAATGAGCAGTTCTTC.

J is TRBJ1-2 and V is TRBV3-1 (or the pseudogene TRBV3-2); no clear D. The CDR3 has 11 residues. Trimming took 3 bases from V and 5 from J, leaving 4 bases between them. Germline V lookup: CDR1 LGHDT, CDR2 YNNKEL (reference sequence). The CDR3: CASSHLYGYTF. CDR3 bases: TGTGCCAGCAGCCATTTATATGGCTACACCTTC.

V and J are TRBV3-1 (or the pseudogene TRBV3-2) and TRBJ2-5; a possible D gene is TRBD1 (6 bases). The germline V gene encodes CDR1 LGHDT and CDR2 YNNKEL (reference sequence). The V gene lost 1 base and the J gene lost 7 bases, with 10 bases spanning the gap. The CDR3 sequence is 13 residues long. As DNA, the CDR3 is TGTGCCAGCAGCCAAGTGCAGGGGAGGACCCAGTACTTC. This gives the protein CASSQVQGRTQYF.

The CDR3 region has the DNA TGTGCCAGCTCACCTTTTTATAGGACAGGGGACTATGGCTACACCTTC. Amino acid sequence: CASSPFYRTGDYGYTF. The gene calls are TRBV18 and TRBJ1-2; 9 nucleotides line up with TRBD1. The CDR3 totals 16 residues. Germline values: CDR1 KGHSH, CDR2 LQKENI. Losses at the gene ends were 3 bases for V and 3 bases for J; bases not matched to a gene: 8.

The chain links TRBV11-1 to TRBJ2-7; the D gene is possibly TRBD1 (6 bases). The length of the CDR3 is 14 residues. Looked up from germline, CDR1 is SGHAT and CDR2 is FQDESV (reference sequence). Trimming took 3 bases from V and 3 from J, leaving 12 bases between them. DNA for the CDR3: TGTGCCAGCAGCTTGAGGGGGATTCACTACGAGCAGTACTTC. Its protein is CASSLRGIHYEQYF.

CDR3 region: CASSDARGSYEQYF. CDR3 coding DNA: TGTGCCAGCAGCGATGCGCGGGGATCCTACGAGCAGTACTTC. The chain has TRBV9 and TRBJ2-7; possibly TRBD2 for D (6 bases). Germline CDR1 SGDLS, CDR2 YYNGEE. The CDR3 has 14 residues. V lost 3 bases to trimming and J lost 1 base, with 11 bases between them.